The rows below give T cell receptor beta chains drawn from one sample of a study of shared clonotypes between healthy human individuals. Using immunoSEQ multiplex PCR, the repertoire was profiled, and TCRdb retains in-frame clones only, with some absent. The sample contains under 1,900,000 clones, about 98.5% of which appear only once. Specimen: naive CD4+ T cells sorted from blood. All receptors come from a man aged 25-40 years in good health. Both conserved end residues are part of each CDR3. Each record gives: V gene, D gene, J gene, clone size, CDR3 DNA, CDR3 protein. D genes are given only for firm matches. Clone size is not always given. Where it is, it says once, few, many or a class for expanded clones.

>TRBV5-1|.|TRBJ1-5|once
TGCGCCAGCAGCCCGGGTGGGGGTATGAGCAATCAGCCCCAGCATTTT
CASSPGGGMSNQPQHF
>TRBV6-4|TRBD2|TRBJ2-3|.
TGTGCCAGCAGTGACTCGTATCTAGCGGGAGCCGTCGCAGATACGCAGTATTTT
CASSDSYLAGAVADTQYF
>TRBV10-3|.|TRBJ2-2|once
TGTGCCATCAGTGACCCGGCCAGGGGCGGTTTCACCGGGGAGCTGTTTTTT
CAISDPARGGFTGELFF
>TRBV30|.|TRBJ1-1|.
TGTGCCTGGTCGGGGCGGACCACTGAAGCTTTCTTT
CAWSGRTTEAFF
>TRBV5-6|.|TRBJ2-7|once
TGTGCCAGCAGCTTGGGGGTTTCCTACGAGCAGTACTTC
CASSLGVSYEQYF
>TRBV7-9|.|TRBJ2-3|.
TGTGCCAGCAGCCCTAGCGACCCCGGGACGCCCCCCACAGATACGCAGTATTTT
CASSPSDPGTPPTDTQYF
>TRBV15|.|TRBJ2-3|once
TGTGCCACCAGCAGAGGGCAGTTTACAGATACGCAGTATTTT
CATSRGQFTDTQYF
>TRBV5-4|.|TRBJ2-1|.
TGTGCCAGCAGCTTTTCCGGGACAGAGCAGTTCTTC
CASSFSGTEQFF
>TRBV5-1|TRBD1|TRBJ2-7|.
TGCGCCAGCAGTACCGGACAGGGACAGCAGTACTTC
CASSTGQGQQYF
>TRBV11-2|.|TRBJ2-1|.
TGTGCCAGCAGCCTCGCGCGTTCTTATGAGCAGTTCTTC
CASSLARSYEQFF
>TRBV5-1|.|TRBJ2-7|.
TGCGCCAGCAGCTGGAGGGGGCCAGCCTACGAGCAGTACTTC
CASSWRGPAYEQYF
>TRBV4-2|.|TRBJ1-3|once
TGTGCCAGCAGCCTCCCAAGTGCATCCACACAGGGCACCATATATTTT
CASSLPSASTQGTIYF
>TRBV9|.|TRBJ2-1|.
TGTGCCAGCAGCGTAGACTATGGGGGGGCGGGCCCGGAAGGGGAGCAGTTCTTC
CASSVDYGGAGPEGEQFF
>TRBV5-1|.|TRBJ1-1|.
TGCGCCAGCAGCTTCGGGTTCGAGCCGAACACTGAAGCTTTCTTT
CASSFGFEPNTEAFF
>TRBV15|.|TRBJ1-5|.
TGTGCCACCAGCAGAGTTTTAGGGGGGGATCAGCCCCAGCATTTT
CATSRVLGGDQPQHF
>TRBV9|TRBD2|TRBJ2-3|.
TGTGCCAGCAGCGTAGGAGGGGCTAGCGGTACCCCAGATACGCAGTATTTT
CASSVGGASGTPDTQYF
>TRBV2|.|TRBJ2-5|.
TGTGCCAGCAGTGAATCAAGGGGCCTAGGAAAGACCCAGTACTTC
CASSESRGLGKTQYF
>TRBV30|TRBD2|TRBJ2-5|.
TGTGCCTGGAGTGTACTAGCGGGAGGGCCGGGGGAGACCCAGTACTTC
CAWSVLAGGPGETQYF
>TRBV11-2|TRBD1|TRBJ1-1|.
TGTGCCAGCAGCCGGGGACAGGGCTACACTGAAGCTTTCTTT
CASSRGQGYTEAFF
>TRBV5-1|TRBD2|TRBJ2-1|.
TGCGCCAGCAGCGGAGGACTAGCGGGGTACAATGAGCAGTTCTTC
CASSGGLAGYNEQFF
>TRBV5-1|.|TRBJ2-3|.
TGCGCCAGCAGCTTGGAAGGTGGAGAGGATACGCAGTATTTT
CASSLEGGEDTQYF
>TRBV4-3|TRBD2|TRBJ2-2|once
TGCGCCAGCAGCCCCAGGTCTAGCGGTGCGAACACCGGGGAGCTGTTTTTT
CASSPRSSGANTGELFF
>TRBV5-6|.|TRBJ2-7|.
TGTGCCAGCAGCTTGGCGGGGGGCGCTGGGGTGAACGAGCAGTACTTC
CASSLAGGAGVNEQYF
>TRBV5-4|.|TRBJ1-4|.
TGTGCCAGCAGCTCACGATCCGAAAAACTGTTTTTT
CASSSRSEKLFF
>TRBV6-5|TRBD2|TRBJ2-7|.
TGTGCCAGCAGTTTGAAGGCGGGAGAAACCTACGAGCAGTACTTC
CASSLKAGETYEQYF
>TRBV18|TRBD1|TRBJ2-2|.
TGTGCCAGCTCACTACTCGCCGGGACAGGCACCGGGGAGCTGTTTTTT
CASSLLAGTGTGELFF
>TRBV30|TRBD2|TRBJ2-1|.
TGTGCCTGCCGCTACGGACTAGCGGGAGGTGTTTTCCATGAGCAGTTCTTC
CACRYGLAGGVFHEQFF
>TRBV5-1|.|TRBJ2-3|.
TGCGCCAGCAGCTACCAGGGTACAGATACGCAGTATTTT
CASSYQGTDTQYF
>TRBV6-5|.|TRBJ2-7|.
TGTGCCAGCAGTTACTCTTCAGGGACGTCCTACGAGCAGTACTTC
CASSYSSGTSYEQYF
>TRBV28|.|TRBJ1-5|.
TGTGCCAGCAGGCCCTACAGGGAACTTTGGAATCAGCCCCAGCATTTT
CASRPYRELWNQPQHF
>TRBV11-2|.|TRBJ1-4|.
TGTGCCAGCAGCCGCTACGGGGAGGGAGAAAAACTGTTTTTT
CASSRYGEGEKLFF
>TRBV25-1|.|TRBJ2-3|.
TGTGCCAGCAGTGCTTCAGGGGATACGCAGTATTTT
CASSASGDTQYF
>TRBV28|.|TRBJ2-7|.
TGTGCCAGCAGTCCAGCGGAGCGTTACTCCTACGAGCAGTACTTC
CASSPAERYSYEQYF
>TRBV4-1|TRBD2|TRBJ2-2|.
TGCGCCAGCAGACCAACTAGCGGGAGGGCCGGCACCGGGGAGCTGTTTTTT
CASRPTSGRAGTGELFF
>TRBV7-2|.|TRBJ2-3|.
TGTGCCAGCAGCTTAGTTGTCCCAGATACGCAGTATTTT
CASSLVVPDTQYF
>TRBV27|TRBD2|TRBJ2-7|.
TGTGCCAGCAGCCGGACTAGCGGGAAGACCTACGAGCAGTACTTC
CASSRTSGKTYEQYF
>TRBV20-1|.|TRBJ1-5|.
TGCAGTGCTAGTGATCAGCCCCAGCATTTT
CSASDQPQHF
>TRBV20-1|.|TRBJ2-1|.
TGCAGTGCTTCTCACAATGAGCAGTTCTTC
CSASHNEQFF
>TRBV6-5|TRBD2|TRBJ2-1|.
TGTGCCAGCAGTTACTCTGGACTAGCGGGAGGGCCCCAACAGTTCTTC
CASSYSGLAGGPQQFF
>TRBV4-3|.|TRBJ1-4|.
TGCGCCAGCAGCCATCAAGGGGGAGAAAAACTGTTTTTT
CASSHQGGEKLFF
>TRBV6-1|.|TRBJ2-1|.
TGTGCCAGCAATACAGGGCCGAGGAATGAGCAGTTCTTC
CASNTGPRNEQFF
>TRBV10-3|.|TRBJ2-3|.
TGTGCCATCTCACAGGGGACTACAGATACGCAGTATTTT
CAISQGTTDTQYF
>TRBV15|.|TRBJ1-2|.
TGTGCCACCAGCAGAGATCGGCACTATGGCTACACCTTC
CATSRDRHYGYTF
>TRBV14|TRBD2|TRBJ2-7|.
TGTGCCAGCAGCCAAGCCAGGGGACTAGCGGGAGGCTACGAGCAGTACTTC
CASSQARGLAGGYEQYF
>TRBV2|TRBD1|TRBJ2-5|.
TGTGCCAGCAGTGGGACAGGGCAGGAGACCCAGTACTTC
CASSGTGQETQYF
>TRBV23-1|.|TRBJ2-5|once
TGCGCCAGCAGTCTCAAGGCCCCGTTCGAAGAGACCCAGTACTTC
CASSLKAPFEETQYF
>TRBV5-6|.|TRBJ2-2|.
TGTGCCAGCGCCGACGTGGGACGCGGGGAGCTGTTTTTT
CASADVGRGELFF
>TRBV9|TRBD2|TRBJ2-3|.
TGTGCCAGCAGCCCGCGGACTAGCGGGAGTGGCGCAGATACGCAGTATTTT
CASSPRTSGSGADTQYF
>TRBV19|TRBD1|TRBJ2-7|.
TGTGCCAGTAGAGTCGATGGACAGGCAAGCGAGCAGTACTTC
CASRVDGQASEQYF
>TRBV6-5|.|TRBJ2-7|.
TGTGCCAGCAGTTACAACGGCCGCTACGAGCAGTACTTC
CASSYNGRYEQYF
>TRBV15|.|TRBJ1-1|.
TGTGCCACCAGCAGAGATCGCGCGGAAAGAAACACTGAAGCTTTCTTT
CATSRDRAERNTEAFF
>TRBV10-2|TRBD2|TRBJ2-1|.
TGCGCCAGCACTAGCGGGAGGGCCGATGAGCAGTTCTTC
CASTSGRADEQFF
>TRBV6-5|.|TRBJ1-5|once
TGTGCCAGCAGGGATGGTAGCAATCAGCCCCAGCATTTT
CASRDGSNQPQHF
>TRBV7-3|TRBD2|TRBJ2-6|.
TGTGCCAGCAGCCCGGGGGGAAGCTCTGGGGCCAACGTCCTGACTTTC
CASSPGGSSGANVLTF
>TRBV5-1|TRBD2|TRBJ2-1|.
TGCGCCAGCAGTTCGACTAGCGGCAGCTACAATGAGCAGTTCTTC
CASSSTSGSYNEQFF